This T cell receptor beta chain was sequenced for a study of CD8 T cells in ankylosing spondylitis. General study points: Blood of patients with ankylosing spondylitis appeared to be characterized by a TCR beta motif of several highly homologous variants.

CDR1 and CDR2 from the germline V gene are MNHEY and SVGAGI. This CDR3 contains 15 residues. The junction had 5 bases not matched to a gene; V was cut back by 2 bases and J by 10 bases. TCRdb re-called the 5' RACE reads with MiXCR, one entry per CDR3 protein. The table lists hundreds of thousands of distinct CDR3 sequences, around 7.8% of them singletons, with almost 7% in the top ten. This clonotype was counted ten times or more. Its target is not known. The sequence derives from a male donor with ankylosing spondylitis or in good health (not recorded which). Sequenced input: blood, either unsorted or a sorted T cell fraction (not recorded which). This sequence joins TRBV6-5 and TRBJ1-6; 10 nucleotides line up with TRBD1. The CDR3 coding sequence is TGTGCCAGCAGTTACGGACAGGGGGGTCGATCACCCCTCCACTTT. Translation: CASSYGQGGRSPLHF.